What follows are 28 T cell receptor beta chains derived from one specimen sequenced in a study of CD8 T cells in ankylosing spondylitis. Regarding the study as a whole: Seemingly characteristic of ankylosing spondylitis blood was a TCR beta motif consisting of several highly homologous variants.

TCRdb redid the calling of the 5' RACE reads with MiXCR, one entry per CDR3 protein. The sample carries about 440,000 distinct CDR3 sequences, roughly a sixth recorded once. The antigens these receptors bind are not known. The sample taken for sequencing was blood, either unsorted or a sorted T cell fraction (not recorded which). These receptors were taken from a male donor with ankylosing spondylitis.

CDR3 DNA sequence: TGCGCCAGCAGCTCGACTAGCGGGAGCGGCAATGAGCAGTTCTTC. Encoded protein: CASSSTSGSGNEQFF. The rearrangement joins TRBV5-1 to TRBJ2-1, with 12 bases lining up with TRBD2. The germline gives CDR1 SGHRS, CDR2 YFSETQ. Germline trimming cut 3 bases from V and 6 bases from J; bases unmatched to any gene: 4. The CDR3 sequence is 15 residues long.

There are a few counts of this clonotype. The V call is TRBV9, the J call TRBJ1-4, with D hard to call. The length of the CDR3 is 14 residues. From germline, CDR1 is SGDLS and CDR2 YYNGEE. V was trimmed by 4 bases and J by 2 bases, leaving 9 bases between them. CDR3 DNA: TGTGCCAGCAGCCTTGGGCGGACTAATGAAAAACTGTTTTTT. Its protein is CASSLGRTNEKLFF.

This clonotype has just a few counts. The gene calls are TRBV6-1 and TRBJ1-6; D is possibly TRBD1 (6 bases). CDR1 is MNHNS and CDR2 is SASEGT in the germline V gene. CDR3 length: 13 residues. The ends were cut back, 6 bases at V and 5 bases at J, with 8 bases in the middle. CDR3 amino acids: CASRQGHNSPLHF. The CDR3, as DNA: TGTGCCAGCAGACAGGGCCATAATTCACCCCTCCACTTT.

This clonotype was seen only a few times. The chain combines TRBV18 with TRBJ1-5; D uncertain. CDR1 and CDR2 (germline): KGHSH, LQKENI. Trimming cost V 4 bases and J 3 bases, with 19 bases left between them. This CDR3 contains 17 residues. The CDR3 DNA follows: TGTGCCAGCTCACGGAAAGGTAGCCTGGGTACCAATCAGCCCCAGCATTTT. This gives the protein CASSRKGSLGTNQPQHF.

This clonotype was detected a few times. For the CDR3, the DNA is TGTGCCAGCAGTGTGGCGCTAAGCTCTGGAAACACCATATATTTT. This encodes CASSVALSSGNTIYF. The V call is TRBV2, the J call TRBJ1-3; D gene unclear. Between the trimmed V and J ends, which lost 4 bases and 0 bases, there was a span of 10 bases. The CDR3 loop spans 15 amino acids. Per germline, CDR1 SNHLY and CDR2 FYNNEI. Full variable domain (remainder filled in from reference TRBV2 and TRBJ1-3): EPEVTQTPSHQVTQMGQEVILRCVPISNHLYFYWYRQILGQKVEFLVSFYNNEISEKSEIFDDQFSVERPDGSNFTLKIRSTKLEDSAMYFCASSVALSSGNTIYFGEGSWLTVV.

This clonotype was seen more than once but under ten times. V and J are TRBV20-1 and TRBJ1-1, with a possible D match to TRBD1 (5 bases). The CDR3 has 13 residues. V was trimmed by 4 bases and J by 0 bases, leaving 9 bases between them. Per the germline V gene, CDR1 is DFQATT and CDR2 is SNEGSKA (reference sequence). CDR3 DNA: TGCAGTGCTAAAGGACAAATGAACACTGAAGCTTTCTTT. Translated, it gives CSAKGQMNTEAFF.

J is TRBJ1-2 and V is TRBV29-1, with 9 positions matching TRBD1. V lost 3 bases to trimming and J lost 5 bases; unmatched junction nucleotides: 4. The CDR3 covers 13 residues. Germline-derived CDR1 and CDR2 are SQVTM and ANQGSEA. The CDR3 sequence is CSVDTGGAYGYTF. The CDR3 DNA follows: TGCAGCGTTGACACAGGGGGCGCTTATGGCTACACCTTC.

The CDR3, as DNA: TGTGCCAGCAGTGAAATAGGGGCTACGGGCACCATATATTTT. Translated, it gives CASSEIGATGTIYF. The chain has TRBV6-1 and TRBJ1-3, with a possible D match to TRBD1 (5 bases). The CDR3 covers 14 residues. V dropped 2 bases and J dropped 9 bases, with 14 bases sitting between them. The germline CDR1 and CDR2 sequences are MNHNS and SASEGT.

This clonotype has more than one count but fewer than ten. The chain uses TRBV20-1 and TRBJ2-1; D gene unclear. The V end was cut by 5 bases, the J end by 9 bases, with 14 bases between. CDR1 is DFQATT, CDR2 SNEGSKA, per germline (reference sequence). This CDR3 contains 12 residues. CDR3 sequence reads: CSASRSRLEQFF. The CDR3 nucleotides are TGCAGTGCTTCTCGCAGCCGACTTGAGCAGTTCTTC.

This clonotype was counted between two and nine times. This sequence joins TRBV13 and TRBJ2-1, with D possibly being TRBD1 (5 bases). Germline V lookup: CDR1 PRHDT, CDR2 FYEKMQ (reference sequence). This CDR3 region has 17 residues. V lost 5 bases, J lost 0 bases, and 17 bases lay in between. CDR3 sequence (DNA): TGTGCCAGCAGCCCCCCCATGACAGAGCGCTCCTACAATGAGCAGTTCTTC. This gives the protein CASSPPMTERSYNEQFF.

This clonotype has only a few counts. The chain uses TRBV6-1 and TRBJ1-6; possibly TRBD1 for D (5 bases). Germline V gene sequence: CDR1 MNHNS, CDR2 SASEGT. V lost 6 bases, J lost 9 bases, and 18 bases lay in between. This CDR3 spans 15 amino acids. Here the CDR3 DNA reads TGTGCCAGCAGCAACGGACAAGGACGCAGTTCACCCCTCCACTTT. It specifies CASSNGQGRSSPLHF.

V is TRBV5-5 and J is TRBJ1-5; unclear D gene. The germline V gene has CDR1 SGHKS and CDR2 YYEKEE (reference sequence). The CDR3 runs to 16 residues. V lost 0 bases, J lost 4 bases, and 14 bases lay in between. CDR3: CASSLDRTFGNQPQHF. CDR3 bases: TGTGCCAGCAGCTTGGATAGGACTTTTGGGAATCAGCCCCAGCATTTT.

The rearrangement joins TRBV18 to TRBJ2-6; 7 positions match TRBD1. This CDR3 contains 17 residues. J gave up 0 bases and V 1 base, and 3 bases lay outside the gene matches. CDR1 and CDR2 from the germline V gene are KGHSH and LQKENI. CDR3 region: CASSPRTGHSGANVLTF. The CDR3 nucleotides are TGTGCCAGCTCACCACGGACAGGCCACTCTGGGGCCAACGTCCTGACTTTC. Full variable domain (missing parts from reference TRBV18 and TRBJ2-6): NAGVMQNPRHLVRRRGQEARLRCSPMKGHSHVYWYRQLPEEGLKFMVYLQKENIIDESGMPKERFSAEFPKEGPSILRIQQVVRGDSAAYFCASSPRTGHSGANVLTFGAGSRLTVL.

In its sample, this clonotype was seen many times. The CDR3 loop is CASSHGVGYFSYEQYF. CDR3 sequence (DNA): TGTGCCAGCAGCCATGGCGTAGGGTACTTCTCCTACGAGCAGTACTTC. The gene calls are TRBV12-3 or TRBV12-4 and TRBJ2-7, with D unresolved. CDR3 size: 16 residues. Trimming took off 6 bases at V and 0 bases at J, with 18 bases between the two ends.

The chain joins TRBV18 to TRBJ2-5; 9 positions match TRBD1. This CDR3 has 15 residues. The germline gives CDR1 KGHSH, CDR2 LQKENI. V was pared by 3 bases and J by 1 base, with 3 bases of the junction left unmatched. CDR3 loop: CASSPWTGAQETQYF. The CDR3 DNA reads as TGTGCCAGCTCACCTTGGACAGGGGCCCAAGAGACCCAGTACTTC.

This rearrangement joins TRBV5-1 to TRBJ1-6, with a tentative D call TRBD1 (6 bases). Trimming removed 0 bases from V and 7 bases from J, with 14 bases in between. The germline gives CDR1 SGHRS, CDR2 YFSETQ. The CDR3 extends over 16 amino acids. The DNA of the CDR3 is TGCGCCAGCAGCTTGGTCCCCCAGGGGTTGAATTCACCCCTCCACTTT. Translating it yields CASSLVPQGLNSPLHF.

This clonotype came up a few times. This chain connects TRBV6-1 to TRBJ1-1, with D possibly matching TRBD1 (6 bases). Germline CDR1 and CDR2: MNHNS and SASEGT. V gave up 4 bases and J gave up 0 bases, with 12 bases separating them. CDR3 size: 15 residues. The CDR3 reads CASSVVGGLNTEAFF. The CDR3 DNA reads as TGTGCCAGCAGTGTGGTAGGGGGACTGAACACTGAAGCTTTCTTT.

This clonotype is large by share. V usage is TRBV6-5 and J usage is TRBJ2-1; 8 positions agree with TRBD1. The CDR3 contains 15 residues. Germline values: CDR1 MNHEY, CDR2 SVGAGI. The junction had 3 bases not matched to a gene; V was cut back by 0 bases and J by 5 bases. CDR3 protein: CASSYSGQVNNEQFF. CDR3 nucleotides: TGTGCCAGCAGTTACTCGGGACAGGTCAACAATGAGCAGTTCTTC.

The chain is built from TRBV12-3 or TRBV12-4 and TRBJ1-1; D gene unclear. The CDR3 is 16 residues long. Trimming pared 2 bases from V and 2 bases from J, leaving 15 bases between. CDR3 bases: TGTGCCAGCAGTTTATCAGCCCCCAGGACTAACACTGAAGCTTTCTTT. Residues: CASSLSAPRTNTEAFF.

This clonotype was counted only a few times. This chain uses TRBV6-1 with TRBJ1-2, with TRBD1 matching 8 bases. Losses at the gene ends were 3 bases for V and 5 bases for J; bases not matched to a gene: 8. Germline lookup yields CDR1 MNHNS and CDR2 SASEGT. This CDR3 is 15 amino acids long. CDR3 region: CASSELGTGPYGYTF. For the CDR3, the DNA is TGTGCCAGCAGTGAGTTGGGGACAGGACCATATGGCTACACCTTC.

V gene TRBV5-1 combines with J gene TRBJ2-2, with D maybe TRBD2 (6 bases). CDR1 SGHRS and CDR2 YFSETQ come from the germline V gene. The CDR3 extends over 15 amino acids. With 7 bases removed from V and 4 bases from J, the gap between germline ends came to 17 bases. The CDR3 region is CASGGAPPITGELFF. As DNA, the CDR3 is TGCGCCAGCGGAGGGGCTCCACCGATCACCGGGGAGCTGTTTTTT.

V is TRBV20-1 and J is TRBJ2-2; TRBD2 agrees at 10 bases. The CDR3 spans 17 residues. CDR1 and CDR2 (germline): DFQATT, SNEGSKA (reference sequence). With V trimmed by 2 bases and J by 6 bases, 12 bases remained unmatched. The DNA of the CDR3 is TGCAGTGCTAGAAATGGCGCGAGCGGGAGGGTCGCCGGGGAGCTGTTTTTT. Protein: CSARNGASGRVAGELFF.

J is TRBJ2-2 and V is TRBV27; a possible D gene is TRBD2 (6 bases). Germline CDR1 and CDR2: MNHEY and SMNVEV (reference sequence). Trimming stripped 6 bases from V and 5 bases from J, with 13 bases between. This CDR3 comprises 14 residues. In nucleotides, the CDR3 is TGTGCCAGCAGCCTGACTAGATCGACCGGGGAGCTGTTTTTT. It is translated as CASSLTRSTGELFF.

The chain carries TRBV3-1 and TRBJ1-1; 8 bases align to TRBD1. This CDR3 is built from 15 residues. In germline, CDR1 is LGHDT, CDR2 YNNKEL (reference sequence). Trimming took 3 bases from V and 1 from J; bases not matched to a gene: 4. CDR3 in amino acids: CASSQLGTGNTEAFF. The CDR3 DNA reads TGTGCCAGCAGCCAGCTAGGGACAGGGAACACTGAAGCTTTCTTT.

The genes are TRBV19 and TRBJ1-1; D gene unclear. The CDR3 is 14 amino acids. Trimming pared 3 bases from V and 3 bases from J, leaving 11 bases between. CDR1 and CDR2 (germline): LNHDA, SQIVND (reference sequence). The CDR3 coding sequence is TGTGCCAGTAGTATCTCCAGACTCGACACTGAAGCTTTCTTT. It encodes CASSISRLDTEAFF.

This clonotype was detected only a few times. V is TRBV4-3 and J is TRBJ1-6, with TRBD1 matching 10 bases. V was clipped by 0 bases and J by 7 bases; unmatched bases: 3. The CDR3 length is 16 residues. The germline CDR1 and CDR2 sequences are LGHNA and YSLEER. CDR3 sequence: CASSQDWDRGNSPLHF. CDR3 sequence (DNA): TGCGCCAGCAGCCAAGATTGGGACAGGGGCAATTCACCCCTCCACTTT.

As DNA, the CDR3 is TGTGCCAGCAGCTCTCCGGCCAGAAATCAGCCCCAGCATTTT. Translation: CASSSPARNQPQHF. This sequence joins TRBV12-3 or TRBV12-4 and TRBJ1-5, with no clear D. Trimming left V 6 bases short and J 4 bases short, with 13 bases between. The CDR3 loop spans 14 amino acids.

There are many counts of this clonotype. CDR3 coding DNA: TGCGCCAGCAGCCGGGGGGGCCCGCCCGCCAATGAGCAGTTCTTC. Translating it yields CASSRGGPPANEQFF. V usage is TRBV4-1 and J usage is TRBJ2-1, with D possibly being TRBD2 (7 bases). The CDR3 runs to 15 residues. The V gene's germline CDR1 is MGHRA and CDR2 YSYEKL. V gave up 4 bases and J gave up 6 bases, with 16 bases separating them.